Below are 20 T cell receptor beta chains sequenced from a single sample in a study of human T cells and chemical hapten exposure. Using its own MiXCR run on the RACE reads, TCRdb lists one record per CDR3 protein. The table has approximately 80,000 distinct CDR3 sequences, about 7.5% seen once. Time point noted: patch test 1, 2 weeks after DPC sensitization. Specified treatment: therapeutic diphenylcyclopropenone sensitization with weekly scalp DPC. Sequenced material: whole blood, taken in connection with sensitization to the hapten diphenylcyclopropenone (DPC). The origin of the receptors is a woman younger than 45 with alopecia areata. Some clones in this sample may be carry-over from other donors' samples.

This clonotype was seen many times. The rearrangement joins TRBV20-1 to TRBJ2-3, with 8 bases aligning to TRBD2. J gave up 4 bases and V 6 bases, and 9 bases lay outside the gene matches. The length of the CDR3 is 14 residues. Germline CDR1 DFQATT, CDR2 SNEGSKA (reference sequence). CDR3 sequence reads: CSATPETSADTQYF. DNA of the CDR3: TGCAGTGCAACGCCCGAGACTAGCGCAGATACGCAGTATTTT.

This clonotype showed up many times. The V call is TRBV7-2, the J call TRBJ2-5; D gene uncertain. The germline V gene encodes CDR1 SGHTA and CDR2 FQGNSA. This CDR3 region has 13 residues. With 5 bases removed from V and 2 bases from J, the gap between germline ends came to 9 bases. CDR3 nucleotide sequence: TGTGCCAGCAGCCGCAGTCTTCAAGAGACCCAGTACTTC. As protein: CASSRSLQETQYF.

On this clonotype itself: This may be a read error, as it is one base from a much larger clone. The chain uses TRBV19 and TRBJ2-7; D possibly uses TRBD1 or TRBD2 (5 bases each). Germline CDR1 LNHDA, CDR2 SQIVND (reference sequence). The CDR3 has 13 amino acids. The CDR3 here is CASSHGAAHEQHF. The CDR3 DNA follows: TGTGCCAGTAGTCACGGGGCTGCACACGAGCAGCACTTC.

This clonotype has a count of ten or more. J is TRBJ1-2 and V is TRBV5-1; 7 nucleotides agree with TRBD1. In germline, CDR1 is SGHRS, CDR2 YFSETQ. This CDR3 has 13 residues. V trimming: 2 bases; J trimming: 7 bases; junction bases outside the gene matches: 5. As DNA, the CDR3 is TGCGCCAGCAGCTTCAGGACAGGATCTGGCTACACCTTC. Translating gives CASSFRTGSGYTF.

Points on this clonotype: Likely a read error: the CDR3 ends without its conserved phenylalanine or tryptophan. J is TRBJ1-3 and V is TRBV9; D call uncertain. Trimming took 7 bases from V and 5 from J, leaving 10 bases between them. This CDR3 is 12 amino acids long. In germline, CDR1 is SGDLS, CDR2 YYNGEE. For the CDR3, the DNA is TGTGCCAGCGGAACAGCGCGAAACACCATATATTCT. This encodes CASGTARNTIYS.

This clonotype was seen ten or more times. V gene TRBV7-9 combines with J gene TRBJ1-2, with D possibly TRBD1 on 5 matching bases. The CDR3 spans 13 residues. CDR1 and CDR2 from the germline V gene are SEHNR and FQNEAQ (reference sequence). The germline V and J ends were trimmed by 5 bases and 4 bases, with 11 bases remaining between them. DNA for the CDR3: TGTGCCAGCAGCGACGACAGCCTCTATGGCTACACCTTC. Translated: CASSDDSLYGYTF.

This clonotype occurred a few times. The chain employs TRBV13 and TRBJ1-1; D gene ambiguous. This CDR3 is built from 14 residues. V was pared by 5 bases and J by 1 base, with 11 bases between. Germline CDR1 is PRHDT and CDR2 is FYEKMQ (reference sequence). The CDR3 region is CASSPPYTNTEAFF. The CDR3 region has the DNA TGTGCCAGCAGCCCCCCTTACACGAACACTGAAGCTTTCTTT.

There are many counts of this clonotype. The gene calls are TRBV5-1 and TRBJ1-2, with D perhaps matching TRBD1 (6 bases). The V end lost 5 bases, the J end lost 4 bases, and 15 bases lay between the germline ends. The CDR3 has 14 amino acids. Germline V gene data show CDR1 as SGHRS and CDR2 as YFSETQ. This CDR3 reads CASRDSQGTYGYTF. For the CDR3, the DNA is TGCGCCAGCAGGGATTCCCAGGGGACCTATGGCTACACCTTC.

This clonotype appeared a few times. The chain carries TRBV27 and TRBJ2-1; 10 nucleotides line up with TRBD2. Germline V gene sequence: CDR1 MNHEY, CDR2 SMNVEV (reference sequence). The CDR3 length is 14 residues. V dropped 3 bases and J dropped 9; count of bases not matched to a gene: 5. CDR3 protein: CASSLSGGVGEQFF. The CDR3 DNA is TGTGCCAGCAGTTTGAGCGGGGGGGTGGGTGAGCAGTTCTTC.

This clonotype was seen at least ten times. The CDR3, as DNA: TGTGCCTGGAGCGCGAGGGATGAGCAGTTCTTC. Encoded protein: CAWSARDEQFF. The rearrangement uses TRBV30 and TRBJ2-1; tentatively, D is TRBD2 (5 bases). The CDR3 contains 11 residues. Germline assignment: CDR1 GTSNPN and CDR2 SVGIG (reference sequence). Deletions cut 3 bases from V and 8 bases from J, with 8 bases between.

This chain uses TRBV3-1 with TRBJ1-1; 7 bases agree with TRBD1. The V segment lost 4 bases and the J segment 2 bases; nucleotides outside the gene matches: 4. This CDR3 spans 14 amino acids. Per the germline V gene, CDR1 is LGHDT and CDR2 is YNNKEL (reference sequence). CDR3 region: CASSPTGLNTEAFF. The CDR3 nucleotides read TGTGCCAGCAGCCCGACAGGGCTAAACACTGAAGCTTTCTTT.

In this sample, this clonotype turned up many times. The chain employs TRBV2 and TRBJ2-1; D ambiguous. V was trimmed by 6 bases and J by 4 bases, leaving 10 bases between them. Germline CDR1 is SNHLY and CDR2 is FYNNEI. The CDR3 totals 13 residues. CDR3 DNA sequence: TGTGCCAGCAGCGTCACCCTATACAATGAGCAGTTCTTC. The encoded protein is CASSVTLYNEQFF.

The chain couples TRBV5-6 to TRBJ1-1, with D unclear. The CDR3 totals 16 residues. Trimming took off 2 bases at V and 1 base at J, with 15 bases between the two ends. Looked up from germline, CDR1 is SGHDT and CDR2 is YYEEEE. CDR3 amino acids: CASSLPDLRQNTEAFF. The CDR3 DNA reads as TGTGCCAGCAGCTTACCTGATCTGCGCCAGAACACTGAAGCTTTCTTT. Variable domain in full (rest from reference TRBV5-6 and TRBJ1-1): DAGVTQSPTHLIKTRGQQVTLRCSPKSGHDTVSWYQQALGQGPQFIFQYYEEEERQRGNFPDRFSGHQFPNYSSELNVNALLLGDSALYLCASSLPDLRQNTEAFFGQGTRLTVV.

Ten or more counts support this clonotype. The chain couples TRBV7-9 to TRBJ1-6; D gene ambiguous. V gave up 5 bases and J gave up 0 bases, with 8 bases separating them. From germline, CDR1 is SEHNR and CDR2 FQNEAQ (reference sequence). CDR3 length: 15 amino acids. The CDR3 nucleotides are TGTGCCAGCAGCCCACAGAGCTCCTATAATTCACCCCTCCACTTT. It translates to CASSPQSSYNSPLHF.

The sample holds a few counts of this clonotype. The rearrangement links TRBV29-1 to TRBJ1-4; possible D gene TRBD1, 5 bases. The V and J ends lost 6 bases and 3 bases respectively, with 11 bases between them. Per the germline V gene, CDR1 is SQVTM and CDR2 is ANQGSEA. The CDR3 is made up of 13 amino acids. The DNA of the CDR3 is TGCAGCGTGCGCCGGGGGTCTAATGAAAAACTGTTTTTT. This translates into CSVRRGSNEKLFF.

This clonotype was counted many times. The chain links TRBV7-3 to TRBJ2-2; D may match TRBD1 or TRBD2 (6 bases each). V dropped 1 base and J dropped 0 bases, with 15 bases sitting between them. The CDR3 contains 18 residues. From germline, CDR1 is SGHTA and CDR2 FQGTGA. The chain's CDR3 is CASSLKGPGATNTGELFF. The CDR3 nucleotides read TGTGCCAGCAGCTTAAAAGGCCCGGGGGCGACGAACACCGGGGAGCTGTTTTTT.

This clonotype has more than one count but fewer than ten. The chain recombines TRBV5-1 with TRBJ1-1; 7 bases match TRBD1. V dropped 2 bases and J dropped 5; count of bases not matched to a gene: 9. The CDR3 contains 15 residues. Germline-derived CDR1 and CDR2 are SGHRS and YFSETQ. The CDR3 protein is CASSFTTGLRTEAFF. CDR3 sequence (DNA): TGCGCCAGCAGCTTTACGACAGGGTTGAGGACTGAAGCTTTCTTT.

A word on this clonotype: A read error may be the cause here, since a much bigger clone is one base away. The J gene is TRBJ1-2, the V gene TRBV18, with D possibly being TRBD1 (5 bases). Germline V lookup: CDR1 KGHSH, CDR2 LQKENI. V was cut by 6 bases and J by 4 bases, with 24 bases left in between. This CDR3 comprises 17 residues. In DNA, the CDR3 is TGTGCCAGCTCGAACGGAGGCTCACTGGGGCAGTGCTATGGCTACACCTTC. Amino acids: CASSNGGSLGQCYGYTF.

The gene calls are TRBV6-6 and TRBJ2-1, with D possibly being TRBD1 or TRBD2 (5 bases each). This CDR3 comprises 17 residues. The germline V gene encodes CDR1 MNHNY and CDR2 SVGAGI (reference sequence). The ends were cut back, 5 bases at V and 4 bases at J, with 21 bases in the middle. CDR3 in DNA: TGTGCCAGCAGTCACACTTTAGAACGGGACGGTTACAATGAGCAGTTCTTC. It specifies CASSHTLERDGYNEQFF.

This chain links TRBV5-1 with TRBJ1-2; 10 bases agree with TRBD1. The germline V gene encodes CDR1 SGHRS and CDR2 YFSETQ. J gave up 3 bases and V 4 bases, and 3 bases lay outside the gene matches. The CDR3 contains 14 residues. The CDR3 spells CASSKDRGDYGYTF. CDR3 bases: TGCGCCAGCAGCAAGGACAGGGGGGACTATGGCTACACCTTC.